Each of the 7 T cell receptor beta chains below was sequenced from the same sample in a study of blood T cells in healthy people across ages. Using a J-beta primer mix together with a sample-barcoded 5' primer, a second PCR was run for about 6 to 12 cycles. TCRdb called the 5' RACE reads again in MiXCR, with one record for every CDR3 protein. This sample has approximately 810,000 distinct CDR3 sequences, with around 28% found just once. Sequencing input: blood. The receptors stem from a woman aged 80 or over in good health.

This clonotype has a single count. The chain links TRBV12-3 or TRBV12-4 to TRBJ2-7; 8 nucleotides line up with TRBD2. J was trimmed by 7 bases and V by 5 bases; bases with no gene match: 7. The CDR3 has 13 residues. As DNA, the CDR3 is TGTGCCAGCAGTCCCAGGACTAGCTTAGAGCAGTACTTC. Translation: CASSPRTSLEQYF.

At least ten counts were recorded for this clonotype. This chain connects TRBV7-9 to TRBJ2-7, with 10 positions matching TRBD1. The CDR3 sequence is 15 residues long. The J segment lost 2 bases and the V segment lost 5 bases, leaving 6 bases of the junction unmatched. CDR1 and CDR2 from the germline V gene are SEHNR and FQNEAQ (reference sequence). Written as DNA, the CDR3 is TGTGCCAGCAGCGGCAGTGGACAGGGGGCCTACGAGCAGTACTTC. The encoded protein is CASSGSGQGAYEQYF.

This clonotype was observed at least ten times. This chain uses TRBV12-3 or TRBV12-4 with TRBJ1-2; no firm D call. The CDR3 length is 13 residues. V shed 6 bases and J shed 6 bases, with 14 bases lying between them. DNA of the CDR3: TGTGCCAGCAGACCGACATGGCCCAATGGCTACACCTTC. As protein: CASRPTWPNGYTF.

The sample holds a few counts of this clonotype. Since a much larger clone is just one base distant, this may be a read error. This rearrangement joins TRBV7-9 to TRBJ1-2, with unresolved D. The CDR3 runs to 14 residues. V dropped 2 bases and J dropped 3 bases, with 10 bases sitting between them. Germline loops: CDR1 SEHNR, CDR2 FQNEAQ (reference sequence). The CDR3 protein is CASSLRVLDYGYTF. DNA of the CDR3: TGTGCCAGCAGCTTAAGGGTTTTGGACTATGGCTACACCTTC.

This clonotype was observed at least ten times. This chain uses TRBV20-1 with TRBJ2-5; tentatively, D is TRBD1 or TRBD2 (6 bases each). Between the trimmed V and J ends, which lost 5 bases and 3 bases, there was a span of 19 bases. CDR1 and CDR2 (germline): DFQATT, SNEGSKA (reference sequence). The CDR3 runs to 15 residues. The CDR3 DNA reads TGCAGTGCTGGTCTTGGGGGGCTTGGTAAAGAGACCCAGTACTTC. It codes for CSAGLGGLGKETQYF.

Many counts were recorded for this clonotype. The chain joins TRBV3-1 to TRBJ2-7; 7 nucleotides align to TRBD1. V lost 5 bases and J lost 6; bases outside the gene matches: 4. The CDR3 consists of 12 residues. Germline-derived CDR1 and CDR2 are LGHDT and YNNKEL (reference sequence). The CDR3 DNA follows: TGTGCCAGCAGCGCGACAGGGTCCGAGCAGTACTTC. Translating it yields CASSATGSEQYF.

The chain has TRBV20-1 and TRBJ2-6, with 7 bases that match TRBD1. The CDR3 consists of 14 residues. Germline lookup yields CDR1 DFQATT and CDR2 SNEGSKA (reference sequence). V shed 5 bases and J 1 base; nucleotides not matched to a gene: 2. CDR3 bases: TGCAGTGCTGACAGGGCTTCTGGGGCCAACGTCCTGACTTTC. It encodes CSADRASGANVLTF.